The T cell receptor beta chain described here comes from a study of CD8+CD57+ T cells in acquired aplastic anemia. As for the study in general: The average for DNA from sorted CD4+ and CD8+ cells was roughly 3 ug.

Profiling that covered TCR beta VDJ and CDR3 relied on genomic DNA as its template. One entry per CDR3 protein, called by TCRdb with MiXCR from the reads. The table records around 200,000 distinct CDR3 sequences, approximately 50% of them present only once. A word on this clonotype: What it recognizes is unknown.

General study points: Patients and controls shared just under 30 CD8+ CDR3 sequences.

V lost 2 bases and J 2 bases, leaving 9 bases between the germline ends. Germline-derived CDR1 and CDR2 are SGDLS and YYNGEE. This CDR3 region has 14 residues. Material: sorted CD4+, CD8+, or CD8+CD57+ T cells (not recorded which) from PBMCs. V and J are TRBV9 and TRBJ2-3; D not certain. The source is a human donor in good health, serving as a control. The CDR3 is CASSVSTYTDTQYF. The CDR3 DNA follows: TGTGCCAGCAGCGTCTCTACATACACAGATACGCAGTATTTT.